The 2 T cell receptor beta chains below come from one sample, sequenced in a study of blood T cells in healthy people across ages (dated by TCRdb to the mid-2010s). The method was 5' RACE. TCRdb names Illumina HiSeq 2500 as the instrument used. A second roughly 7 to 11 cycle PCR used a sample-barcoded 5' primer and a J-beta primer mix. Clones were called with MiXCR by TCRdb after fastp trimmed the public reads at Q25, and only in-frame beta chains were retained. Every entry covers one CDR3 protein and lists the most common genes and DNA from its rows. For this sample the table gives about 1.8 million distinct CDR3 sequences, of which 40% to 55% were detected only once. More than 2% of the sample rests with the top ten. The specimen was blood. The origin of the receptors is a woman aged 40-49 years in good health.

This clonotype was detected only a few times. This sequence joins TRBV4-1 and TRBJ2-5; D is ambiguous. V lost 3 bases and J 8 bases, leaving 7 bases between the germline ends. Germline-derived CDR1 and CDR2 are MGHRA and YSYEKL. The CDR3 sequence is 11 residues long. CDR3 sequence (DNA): TGCGCCAGCAGCCACGGACGTACCCAGTACTTC. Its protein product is CASSHGRTQYF.

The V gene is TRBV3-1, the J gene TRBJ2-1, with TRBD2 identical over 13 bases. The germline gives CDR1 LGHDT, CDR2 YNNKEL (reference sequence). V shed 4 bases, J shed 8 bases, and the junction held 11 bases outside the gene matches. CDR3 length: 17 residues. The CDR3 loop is CASSPRLAGGPGYEQFF. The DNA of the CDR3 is TGTGCCAGCAGCCCCAGACTAGCGGGGGGCCCTGGGTATGAGCAGTTCTTC.